The 15 T cell receptor beta chains below all came from one sample that was sequenced in a study of OX40 agonist ivuxolimab in advanced cancers. The assay was immunoSEQ multiplex PCR, and TCRdb's table has in-frame clones only and misses some. The sample consists of over 40,000 clones, almost 90% of them appearing once. The sequencing here drew on CD4+ or CD8+ T cells sorted from blood, taken in a trial of the OX40 agonist ivuxolimab. The receptors were gathered from an adult with an advanced solid tumor such as melanoma, head and neck, liver or kidney cancer.

This chain joins TRBV7-6 and TRBJ1-5; no definite D call. The V end lost 1 base, the J end lost 4 bases, and 11 bases lay between the germline ends. The CDR3 consists of 15 residues. Germline CDR1 and CDR2: SGHVS and FNYEAQ. The CDR3 here is CASSLVYGGNQPQHF. DNA of the CDR3: TGTGCCAGCAGCTTAGTTTACGGAGGGAATCAGCCCCAGCATTTT.

The J gene is TRBJ2-7, the V gene TRBV29-1; 7 positions match TRBD1. The germline V gene has CDR1 SQVTM and CDR2 ANQGSEA. This CDR3 contains 13 residues. V trimming: 4 bases; J trimming: 3 bases; junction bases outside the gene matches: 6. In DNA form, the CDR3 reads TGCAGCGTTGGCAACAGGGGAGACTACGAGCAGTACTTC. Translation gives CSVGNRGDYEQYF.

This chain connects TRBV15 to TRBJ1-5; no clear D. This CDR3 has 14 amino acids. Germline V lookup: CDR1 LNHNV, CDR2 YYDKDF (reference sequence). Trimming took 0 bases from V and 6 from J, leaving 9 bases between them. DNA of the CDR3: TGTGCCACCAGCAGAGATCGGTCATTTCAGCCCCAGCATTTT. Residues: CATSRDRSFQPQHF.

The CDR3 coding sequence is TGTGCCAGCAGTGAATACGGGGGATTCGGCTACACCTTC. This encodes CASSEYGGFGYTF. V and J are TRBV6-1 and TRBJ1-2; the D gene is possibly TRBD1 (5 bases). Trimming took off 2 bases at V and 8 bases at J, with 12 bases between the two ends. CDR3 length: 13 residues. From germline, CDR1 is MNHNS and CDR2 SASEGT.

The V gene is TRBV9, the J gene TRBJ1-6, with TRBD1 matching 7 bases. The CDR3 has 15 amino acids. The ends lost 0 bases at V and 8 bases at J; junction bases unmatched: 5. Germline assignment: CDR1 SGDLS and CDR2 YYNGEE. Here the CDR3 DNA reads TGTGCCAGCAGCGTAGCTCCCAGGGGGGATTCACCCCTCCACTTT. Translation: CASSVAPRGDSPLHF. The full variable domain, completed using reference TRBV9 and TRBJ1-6, is DSGVTQTPKHLITATGQRVTLRCSPRSGDLSVYWYQQSLDQGLQFLIQYYNGEERAKGNILERFSAQQFPDLHSELNLSSLELGDSALYFCASSVAPRGDSPLHFGNGTRLTVT.

This chain connects TRBV10-3 to TRBJ1-1; 8 bases are a match to TRBD1. The germline V gene encodes CDR1 ENHRY and CDR2 SYGVKD. The V gene end was trimmed by 9 bases and the J gene end by 1 base; junction bases not matched to a gene: 7. The CDR3 loop spans 14 amino acids. The CDR3 sequence: CAIRSGGQNTEAFF. DNA of the CDR3: TGTGCCATTAGATCAGGGGGCCAGAACACTGAAGCTTTCTTT.

The chain carries TRBV11-2 and TRBJ1-2; weak D call: TRBD1 (6 bases). The germline V gene has CDR1 SGHAT and CDR2 FQNNGV. There are 15 residues in the CDR3. V was clipped by 1 base and J by 2 bases, with 11 bases between them. This CDR3 is CASSLVAGANYGYTF. CDR3 nucleotide sequence: TGTGCCAGCAGCTTAGTTGCAGGGGCGAACTATGGCTACACCTTC. Together with reference TRBV11-2 and TRBJ1-2, the CDR3 gives the full variable domain: EAGVAQSPRYKIIEKRQSVAFWCNPISGHATLYWYQQILGQGPKLLIQFQNNGVVDDSQLPKDRFSAERLKGVDSTLKIQPAKLEDSAVYLCASSLVAGANYGYTFGSGTRLTVV.

The rearrangement joins TRBV5-4 to TRBJ2-2, with 9 positions matching TRBD1. CDR3 length: 16 residues. Trimming at V came to 0 bases and at J to 5 bases, leaving 5 bases not matched to a gene. CDR1 SGHNT and CDR2 YYREEE come from the germline V gene (reference sequence). The CDR3 here is CASSLEQGAETGELFF. The CDR3 bases are TGTGCCAGCAGCTTGGAACAGGGGGCGGAGACCGGGGAGCTGTTTTTT.

J is TRBJ2-1 and V is TRBV12-2; TRBD2, the D gene given by the table, was not confirmed from the DNA. TRBV12-2 is designated a pseudogene. The CDR3 runs to 18 residues. In DNA form, the CDR3 reads TGTGCAAGTCGCTTAGGGCTAGCGGGGGGGAGCTCCTACAATGAGCAGTTCTTC. This gives the protein CASRLGLAGGSSYNEQFF.

The chain is built from TRBV19 and TRBJ1-1; 7 bases line up with TRBD1. Germline V gene lookup returns CDR1 LNHDA and CDR2 SQIVND (reference sequence). CDR3 length equals 14 residues. The trim removed 8 bases at V and 4 bases at J, leaving 10 bases unmatched. The CDR3 DNA reads TGTGCCAGTTCTAGGGGGCGCGTTGGCACTGAAGCTTTCTTT. This gives the protein CASSRGRVGTEAFF. Using reference TRBV19 and TRBJ1-1 for the parts outside the CDR3, the full variable domain is DGGITQSPKYLFRKEGQNVTLSCEQNLNHDAMYWYRQDPGQGLRLIYYSQIVNDFQKGDIAEGYSVSREKKESFPLTVTSAQKNPTAFYLCASSRGRVGTEAFFGQGTRLTVV.

J is TRBJ2-7 and V is TRBV10-3; 7 nucleotides align to TRBD1. The CDR3 runs to 14 residues. Germline V gene data show CDR1 as ENHRY and CDR2 as SYGVKD. J was trimmed by 1 base and V by 0 bases; bases with no gene match: 0. The CDR3 nucleotides are TGTGCCATCAGTGAGTCGGGACAGTCCTACGAGCAGTACTTC. Protein: CAISESGQSYEQYF.

V is TRBV29-1 and J is TRBJ1-1; D is possibly TRBD1 (5 bases). The V end lost 4 bases, the J end lost 0 bases, and 12 bases lay between the germline ends. The V gene's germline CDR1 is SQVTM and CDR2 ANQGSEA. CDR3 length: 14 amino acids. CDR3: CSVGGILLNTEAFF. For the CDR3, the DNA is TGCAGCGTTGGGGGGATTTTATTGAACACTGAAGCTTTCTTT.

Only one count was recorded for this clone. The chain combines TRBV2 with TRBJ1-5; D uncertain. The CDR3 contains 14 residues. Germline CDR1 and CDR2: SNHLY and FYNNEI. Between the trimmed V and J ends, which lost 6 bases and 2 bases, there was a span of 11 bases. As DNA, the CDR3 is TGTGCCAGCAGGCCTCTATGGGGCAATCAGCCCCAGCATTTT. This translates into CASRPLWGNQPQHF.

The chain is built from TRBV6-4 and TRBJ1-4; maybe TRBD1 (6 bases). V was shortened by 4 bases and J by 8 bases, with 26 bases between the two germline ends. The CDR3 consists of 18 residues. Germline values: CDR1 MRHNA, CDR2 SNTAGT. Here the CDR3 DNA reads TGTGCCAGCAGTGTGTTGACACTCTACAGGGATGGTTGGGAAAAACTGTTTTTT. Protein product: CASSVLTLYRDGWEKLFF.

This clone was detected a few times. V is TRBV6-1 and J is TRBJ1-3; the D is unclear. The CDR3 runs to 14 residues. Germline values: CDR1 MNHNS, CDR2 SASEGT. Trimming removed 4 bases from V and 0 bases from J, with 7 bases in between. The DNA of the CDR3 is TGTGCCAGCAGTGGGCAGATCTCTGGAAACACCATATATTTT. It is translated as CASSGQISGNTIYF.